This TCR beta chain was retrieved from a study of shared clonotypes between healthy human individuals. Across the study: Per-donor plates numbered three CD4 naive, three CD4 memory, two CD8 naive and one CD8 memory. Points from the study as a whole: Shared clonotypes: 4.5% to 6% naive CD4, about 4% naive CD8, roughly 2.4% memory CD4, more than 0.3% memory CD8.

The method was immunoSEQ multiplex PCR; TCRdb's version includes in-frame clones alone and lacks a portion of them. The data hold millions of clones, with around 94% observed a single time. Remarks on this clone: Its antigen is undetermined.

Per the germline V gene, CDR1 is ENHRY and CDR2 is SYGVKD. The J segment lost 2 bases and the V segment lost 4 bases, leaving 7 bases of the junction unmatched. The CDR3 covers 16 residues. This receptor was identified in a man younger than 35 in good health. The specimen was naive CD4+ T cells sorted from blood. Subset of the sample: CD45RA+ positively selected. The rearrangement links TRBV10-3 to TRBJ1-1, with TRBD1 identical over 10 bases. CDR3 in DNA: TGTGCCATCAGTGGGCGGACAGGGGGATTTAACACTGAAGCTTTCTTT. As protein: CAISGRTGGFNTEAFF.